The subject of this entry is one TCR beta chain. What it recognizes is unknown. This sample stems from a study of cytomegalovirus exposure and HLA in healthy donors. Study-wide points: The study flagged approximately 180 TCR beta chains as cytomegalovirus-associated.

The PCR had 60 Vbeta and 13 Jbeta primers. In the original workflow: Later work found 65 million to 90 million unique TCR beta chains, with approximately 12 million shared. Clones were sequenced by immunoSEQ multiplex PCR, and TCRdb holds only the in-frame ones, with some missing. Clone size and V and J calls were adopted from that table, with D and trimming inferred from the DNA. The repertoire has 280,000 or so clones, approximately 90% of them found once; the top ten carry approximately 2.2%. This clonotype was obtained from a woman under 30 in good health and CMV-seronegative. The sample taken for sequencing was PBMCs.

CDR3 in amino acids: CASSSDTHYGYTF. The DNA of the CDR3 is TGTGCCAGCAGCTCGGACACACACTATGGCTACACCTTC. The genes are TRBV7-9 and TRBJ1-2; possibly TRBD1 for D (5 bases). V was clipped by 4 bases and J by 3 bases, with 9 bases between them. CDR3 length: 13 residues. Germline V gene data show CDR1 as SEHNR and CDR2 as FQNEAQ (reference sequence).